This T cell receptor (beta chain) was sequenced for a study of T cell responses to AZD1222 COVID-19 vaccine. Details on this clone: The antigen is unknown.

Study-wide results and caveats: The breadth and depth of Spike-specific TCRs increased once two AZD1222 doses had been given. Clonal diversity may have been underestimated, and the donors were mostly white British, with more females than males.

This table comes from immunoSEQ multiplex PCR, and its TCRdb copy is limited to in-frame clones, with some not included. The sample gives about 120,000 clones, 85% to 95% of which show up once; 5% is in the top ten. Germline CDR1 and CDR2: MNHNY and SVGAGI (reference sequence). The V end lost 8 bases, the J end lost 4 bases, and 6 bases lay between the germline ends. The CDR3 consists of 11 residues. J is TRBJ1-5 and V is TRBV6-6; D possibly corresponds to TRBD1 (5 bases). The receptor was derived from an adult who received the AZD1222 COVID-19 vaccine. Sample: peripheral blood, taken 28 days after the second AZD1222 dose. CDR3 sequence: CASRQNQPQHF. CDR3 nucleotides: TGTGCCAGCCGACAGAATCAGCCCCAGCATTTT.